This TCR beta chain derives from a study of cytomegalovirus exposure and HLA in healthy donors. Between the trimmed V and J ends, which lost 2 bases and 4 bases, there was a span of 5 bases. This CDR3 region has 12 residues. The germline V gene has CDR1 SGHRS and CDR2 YFSETQ. Worth noting for this clone: Its antigen remains unidentified.

Primers for the PCR totalled 60 Vbeta and 13 Jbeta. As processed by the authors: Per a later analysis, the number of unique TCR beta chains was roughly 80 million, of which 8.5 million to 11 million were shared. Assay: immunoSEQ multiplex PCR; the TCRdb copy retains only in-frame clones and omits some. V, J and clone size are those of that table, while D and trimming were read from the DNA. The table lists nearly 110,000 clones, roughly 75% of them singletons. Overall study results and limits: A few chains linked to CMV were shown in vitro to be specific for CMV antigens. Later work showed greater clonal expansion in HLA-associated TCR beta chains than in equally common others.

This clonotype was obtained from a man in his forties in good health and CMV-seronegative. Sequences were obtained from PBMCs. The chain joins TRBV5-1 to TRBJ2-3; D call uncertain. The chain's CDR3 is CASSFSSDTQYF. CDR3 coding DNA: TGCGCCAGCAGCTTTTCATCAGATACGCAGTATTTT.